This T cell receptor (beta chain) was found in a study of blood T cell repertoires in COVID-19. Overall study: Material from acute and convalescent COVID-19 was sourced from the United States, Italy and Spain.

Germline V gives CDR1 SGHDT, CDR2 YYEEEE. CDR3 length: 11 amino acids. Trimming took 4 bases from V and 9 from J, leaving 8 bases between them. In the authors' methods: By means of reference gene primer amplification, nucleated cell counts were estimated. The table came from immunoSEQ multiplex PCR; TCRdb's copy has only in-frame clones and leaves some out. The DNA was the basis for D and trimming; V, J and clone size are from that table. This table has roughly 150,000 clones, 89% appearing once. The specimen sequenced was peripheral blood. The receptor comes from a man aged 55 to 70 with acute or convalescent COVID-19. V gene TRBV5-6 combines with J gene TRBJ2-1; D uncertain. The CDR3 region is CASSEHREQFF. The CDR3 DNA reads as TGTGCCAGCAGCGAGCACCGTGAGCAGTTCTTC.